Listed below are T cell receptor beta chains from one sample, sequenced in a study of T cell responses to AZD1222 COVID-19 vaccine. The data were produced by immunoSEQ multiplex PCR, yet TCRdb's version contains in-frame clones alone and is incomplete. The sample records around 90,000 clones, about 90% being singletons. Source: peripheral blood, taken on day 0 of MenACWY control vaccination. All receptors come from an adult in good health. Both conserved end residues are part of each CDR3. The order of the fields is V gene, clone size, J gene, D gene, CDR3 DNA, CDR3 protein. The D gene is left open where the match is weak. Expanded clones get a size class; other rows say once, few or many, or leave the size out.

V: TRBV6-2/TRBV6-3; size: NA; J: TRBJ2-2; D: TRBD2; DNA: TGTGCCAGCAGTTACCCTCTCGGACTAGCGGGGGGCATCACCGGGGAGCTGTTTTTT; CDR3: CASSYPLGLAGGITGELFF
V: TRBV28; size: NA; J: TRBJ1-1; D: NA; DNA: TGTGCCAGGAGACTAAAAGCTTTCTTT; CDR3: CARRLKAFF
V: TRBV11-1; size: NA; J: TRBJ2-7; D: NA; DNA: TGTGCCAGCAGCTCCACGGGGCCCCCAACCTACGAGCAGTACTTC; CDR3: CASSSTGPPTYEQYF
V: TRBV5-1; size: NA; J: TRBJ1-6; D: TRBD1; DNA: TGCGCCAGCAGCGGACAGGGCGGGTATAATTCACCCCTCCACTTT; CDR3: CASSGQGGYNSPLHF
V: TRBV10-3; size: NA; J: TRBJ1-2; D: TRBD1; DNA: TGTGCCATCAGTGAATCCCCGACAGGGGACTATGGCTACACCTTC; CDR3: CAISESPTGDYGYTF
V: TRBV15; size: NA; J: TRBJ1-3; D: NA; DNA: TGTGCCACCAGCAGAGCTGGGGGGCGTGGAAACACCATATATTTT; CDR3: CATSRAGGRGNTIYF
V: TRBV7-2; size: NA; J: TRBJ2-7; D: NA; DNA: TGTGCCAGCAGCTTAGCGCGGTACGAGCAGTACTTC; CDR3: CASSLARYEQYF
V: TRBV10-1; size: NA; J: TRBJ1-6; D: NA; DNA: TGCGCCACCAAGTTAACCGGGTACCGAGCGCCACCCCTCCACTTT; CDR3: CATKLTGYRAPPLHF
V: TRBV15; size: NA; J: TRBJ1-2; D: NA; DNA: TGTGCCACCAGCGGGCCGGGCCCAGCTAACTATGGCTACACCTTC; CDR3: CATSGPGPANYGYTF
V: TRBV11-3; size: NA; J: TRBJ2-1; D: TRBD2; DNA: TGTGCCAGCAGCCCGGGACTAGCGGGACGGAATGAGCAGTTCTTC; CDR3: CASSPGLAGRNEQFF
V: TRBV5-1; size: NA; J: TRBJ1-1; D: NA; DNA: TGCGCCAGCAGCTTGGCCGGAGGAAGCACTGAAGCTTTCTTT; CDR3: CASSLAGGSTEAFF
V: TRBV11-2; size: NA; J: TRBJ1-2; D: NA; DNA: TGTGCCAGCAGCCCATCTGCAGGGCCTAACTATGGCTACACCTTC; CDR3: CASSPSAGPNYGYTF
V: TRBV14; size: NA; J: TRBJ2-1; D: NA; DNA: TGTGCCAGCAGCCAATGGGGGCAGAGCTCCTACAATGAGCAGTTCTTC; CDR3: CASSQWGQSSYNEQFF
V: TRBV5-1; size: NA; J: TRBJ1-1; D: TRBD1; DNA: TGCGCCAGCTCCCAGGGGGCCGGGGGCACTGAAGCTTTCTTT; CDR3: CASSQGAGGTEAFF
V: TRBV2; size: NA; J: TRBJ2-5; D: NA; DNA: TGTGCCAGCAGTGAAGGGCAGACGGGGGAGACCCAGTACTTC; CDR3: CASSEGQTGETQYF
V: TRBV5-1; size: NA; J: TRBJ2-1; D: NA; DNA: TGCGCCAGCAGCTTTTTTCCGGGGGCGCCGGGAAATGAGCAGTTCTTC; CDR3: CASSFFPGAPGNEQFF
V: TRBV6-5; size: NA; J: TRBJ1-1; D: NA; DNA: TGTGCCAGCTTGGATGCAGGGTGGGCTTTCTTT; CDR3: CASLDAGWAFF
V: TRBV3-1/TRBV3-2; size: NA; J: TRBJ1-6; D: TRBD1; DNA: TGTGCCAGCAGCCAAGAGTCTTTGGGACAGTATAATTCACCCCTCCACTTT; CDR3: CASSQESLGQYNSPLHF
V: TRBV6-5; size: NA; J: TRBJ1-5; D: TRBD1; DNA: TGTGCCAGCAGCCGGGACAGGGCAGATCAGCCCCAGCATTTT; CDR3: CASSRDRADQPQHF
V: TRBV3-1/TRBV3-2; size: NA; J: TRBJ2-7; D: NA; DNA: TGTGCCAGCAGCCAAGATTACGGGGGAACCTACGAGCAGTACTTC; CDR3: CASSQDYGGTYEQYF
V: TRBV2; size: few; J: TRBJ2-7; D: TRBD2; DNA: TGTGCCAGCAGAGAGGAGGTCGGGACTAGGTTCTACGAGCAGTACTTC; CDR3: CASREEVGTRFYEQYF
V: TRBV27; size: NA; J: TRBJ2-4; D: TRBD1; DNA: TGTGCCAGCTCCCCAGGGGGTAACAAAAACATTCAGTACTTC; CDR3: CASSPGGNKNIQYF
V: TRBV7-9; size: NA; J: TRBJ1-6; D: TRBD1; DNA: TGTGCCAGCAGCTTAGCGTCACAGGGGGATTCACCCCTCCACTTT; CDR3: CASSLASQGDSPLHF
V: TRBV6-5; size: once; J: TRBJ2-4; D: NA; DNA: TGTGCCTCCAGGGCAGGGCAGGGGATGTACTTC; CDR3: CASRAGQGMYF
V: TRBV2; size: NA; J: TRBJ1-2; D: NA; DNA: TGTGCCAGCCTCGCCGGCAGTAAGCAACATGGCTACACCTTC; CDR3: CASLAGSKQHGYTF
V: TRBV19; size: NA; J: TRBJ1-5; D: NA; DNA: TGTGCCAGTAAAGCAGAATTTGATCAGCCCCAGCATTTT; CDR3: CASKAEFDQPQHF
V: TRBV29-1; size: once; J: TRBJ2-1; D: TRBD2; DNA: TGCAGCGCCTGGCGGGAGGGGCTCAATGAGCAGTTCTTC; CDR3: CSAWREGLNEQFF
V: TRBV7-2; size: NA; J: TRBJ1-5; D: NA; DNA: TGTGCCAGCAGCCTACAGGGATATCAGCCCCAGCATTTT; CDR3: CASSLQGYQPQHF
V: TRBV6-5; size: NA; J: TRBJ1-3; D: NA; DNA: TGTGCCAGCGAGGAAAACTCTGGAAACACCATATATTTT; CDR3: CASEENSGNTIYF
V: TRBV11-2; size: NA; J: TRBJ1-5; D: NA; DNA: TGTGCCAGCAGCTTAGTCGGATCTCAGCCCCAGCATTTT; CDR3: CASSLVGSQPQHF
V: TRBV6-5; size: NA; J: TRBJ1-1; D: TRBD1; DNA: TGTGCCAGCAGCCCCAAGGGACAGGGGGGTTTCAGGGCTTTCTTT; CDR3: CASSPKGQGGFRAFF
V: TRBV7-8; size: NA; J: TRBJ1-1; D: NA; DNA: TGTGCCAGCAGCACTACCATGAACACTGAAGCTTTCTTT; CDR3: CASSTTMNTEAFF
V: TRBV4-1; size: NA; J: TRBJ2-5; D: NA; DNA: TGCGCCAGCAGCCAATTAGGGCCCCAAGAGACCCAGTACTTC; CDR3: CASSQLGPQETQYF
V: TRBV5-1; size: NA; J: TRBJ1-5; D: NA; DNA: TGCGCCAGCAGCTTTGAGCCTAATAGCAATCAGCCCCAGCATTTT; CDR3: CASSFEPNSNQPQHF
V: TRBV5-1; size: NA; J: TRBJ2-5; D: TRBD2; DNA: TGCGCCAGCAGCTCTAGCGGGAGGGTAGAGACCCAGTACTTC; CDR3: CASSSSGRVETQYF
V: TRBV6-1; size: NA; J: TRBJ2-7; D: TRBD2; DNA: TGTGCCAGCAGTGAAACGGGGGGAGACTACGAGCAGTACTTC; CDR3: CASSETGGDYEQYF
V: TRBV5-5; size: NA; J: TRBJ2-3; D: TRBD1; DNA: TGTGCCAGCAGCCGGACAGGGTCCGGCACAGATACGCAGTATTTT; CDR3: CASSRTGSGTDTQYF
V: TRBV9; size: NA; J: TRBJ2-5; D: TRBD2; DNA: TGTGCCAGCAGCGTTGGGACTAGCGGGGGGGTGAAAGAGACCCAGTACTTC; CDR3: CASSVGTSGGVKETQYF
V: TRBV6-5; size: once; J: TRBJ2-1; D: NA; DNA: TGTGCCAGCAGTTACGGGCCAGCAATCTACAATGAGCAGTTCTTC; CDR3: CASSYGPAIYNEQFF
V: TRBV20-1; size: NA; J: TRBJ2-7; D: TRBD2; DNA: TGCAGTGCTAGTCTAGCGGGAGGTTACGAGCAGTACTTC; CDR3: CSASLAGGYEQYF
V: TRBV3-1/TRBV3-2; size: NA; J: TRBJ1-4; D: NA; DNA: TGTGCCAGCAGCCAAGATTTGGCAGGCACTGAAAAACTGTTTTTT; CDR3: CASSQDLAGTEKLFF
V: TRBV5-1; size: few; J: TRBJ2-3; D: NA; DNA: TGCGCCAGCAGCTTGGGACAGACAGATACGCAGTATTTT; CDR3: CASSLGQTDTQYF
V: TRBV6-6; size: NA; J: TRBJ1-6; D: TRBD1; DNA: TGTGCCACCAGGGGACAGGTTAATTCACCCCTCCACTTT; CDR3: CATRGQVNSPLHF